The 9 T cell receptor beta chains listed next were all sequenced from one sample in a study of T cell responses to AZD1222 COVID-19 vaccine (dated by TCRdb to 2020 to 2022). This specimen's time point label, per the study, means: about 28 days (+/-7) after the second vaccine dose. The treatment or condition label on this specimen signifies: meningococcal conjugate vaccine given as trial control. The method behind the library was the immunoSEQ multiplex PCR assay. TCRdb took this table from immuneACCESS and kept in-frame rearrangements with V and J called. Such tables lack part of the clones; where checked against another copy, unresolved V genes explain under half of the gap, and the rest is unexplained. Across this sample there are about 76,000 clones, with over 65% seen only once. About 26% of the sample is in the top ten clones. The material sequenced was peripheral blood, taken 28 days after the second dose of the MenACWY control vaccine. Receptor source: an adult who received the MenACWY meningococcal vaccine as a control.

This chain links TRBV5-1 with TRBJ1-4, with 8 bases matching TRBD1. The CDR3 extends over 15 amino acids. Germline V CDR1 and CDR2: SGHRS, YFSETQ. The junction had 10 bases not matched to a gene; V was cut back by 4 bases and J by 8 bases. The CDR3 bases are TGCGCCAGCAGCACCCGTTCCGGACAGGGCGAAAAACTGTTTTTT. Translated, it gives CASSTRSGQGEKLFF.

The chain recombines TRBV28 with TRBJ2-2; 14 bases agree with TRBD2. Trimming cost V 6 bases and J 6 bases; bases outside gene matches: 3. The CDR3 runs 15 residues. Germline lookup yields CDR1 MDHEN and CDR2 SYDVKM. CDR3 DNA: TGTGCCAGCAGATTGACTAGCGGGAGGGCCGGGGAGCTGTTTTTT. Translated, it gives CASRLTSGRAGELFF. The full variable domain, with the rest looked up from reference TRBV28 and TRBJ2-2, is DVKVTQSSRYLVKRTGEKVFLECVQDMDHENMFWYRQDPGLGLRLIYFSYDVKMKEKGDIPEGYSVSREKKERFSLILESASTNQTSMYLCASRLTSGRAGELFFGEGSRLTVL.

This clone showed up just once. The chain is built from TRBV18 and TRBJ1-6; TRBD1 matches at 9 bases. Germline CDR1 KGHSH, CDR2 LQKENI. Unmatched junction bases numbered 6, after V lost 6 bases and J lost 9 bases. The CDR3 length is 14 residues. DNA for the CDR3: TGTGCCAGCTCGCAAGACAGGGGGAGTTCACCCCTCCACTTT. This codes for CASSQDRGSSPLHF. The full variable domain, rest sourced from reference TRBV18 and TRBJ1-6, is NAGVMQNPRHLVRRRGQEARLRCSPMKGHSHVYWYRQLPEEGLKFMVYLQKENIIDESGMPKERFSAEFPKEGPSILRIQQVVRGDSAAYFCASSQDRGSSPLHFGNGTRLTVT.

CDR3: CASRSAGGGGGADTQYF. The CDR3 coding sequence is TGCGCCAGCAGATCTGCGGGAGGAGGGGGCGGGGCAGATACGCAGTATTTT. The chain recombines TRBV5-1 with TRBJ2-3; D is possibly TRBD2 (8 bases). The V end was cut by 5 bases, the J end by 4 bases, with 23 bases between. The length of the CDR3 is 17 residues. Germline CDR1 and CDR2: SGHRS and YFSETQ.

The rearrangement links TRBV2 to TRBJ1-5; tentatively, D is TRBD1 (5 bases). Trimming left V 5 bases short and J 2 bases short, with 13 bases between. The CDR3 loop spans 15 amino acids. Germline CDR1 reads SNHLY; CDR2 reads FYNNEI. The CDR3 sequence is CASSLRRAGNQPQHF. The DNA for the CDR3 is TGTGCCAGCAGTTTGCGCAGGGCGGGCAATCAGCCCCAGCATTTT.

The chain employs TRBV29-1 and TRBJ1-2; D gene ambiguous. The CDR3 is made up of 14 amino acids. Trimming stripped 0 bases from V and 0 bases from J, with 8 bases between. Per the germline V gene, CDR1 is SQVTM and CDR2 is ANQGSEA. This CDR3 is CSVEDWAANYGYTF. Here the CDR3 DNA reads TGCAGCGTTGAAGATTGGGCAGCTAACTATGGCTACACCTTC.

To note about this clone: An end of the junction does not agree with germline; a read error may underlie this. At the DNA level, this CDR3 is encoded by other sequences in the same sample as well. The chain links TRBV5-1 to TRBJ2-3, with D tentatively TRBD1 or TRBD2 (5 bases each). Germline assignment: CDR1 SGHRS and CDR2 YFSETQ. The CDR3 has 15 residues. Here the CDR3 DNA reads TGCGCTAGCAGCTTGGGGGTGCCTAGCACAGATACGCAGTATTTT. It specifies CASSLGVPSTDTQYF. Together with reference TRBV5-1 and TRBJ2-3, the CDR3 gives the full variable domain: KAGVTQTPRYLIKTRGQQVTLSCSPISGHRSVSWYQQTPGQGLQFLFEYFSETQRNKGNFPGRFSGRQFSNSRSEMNVSTLELGDSALYLCASSLGVPSTDTQYFGPGTRLTVL.

This clone showed up just once. V usage is TRBV3-1 (or the pseudogene TRBV3-2) and J usage is TRBJ1-5; D not resolved. Germline loops: CDR1 LGHDT, CDR2 YNNKEL (reference sequence). Trimming left V 0 bases short and J 0 bases short, with 3 bases between. The CDR3 runs to 14 residues. CDR3 nucleotide sequence: TGTGCCAGCAGCCAAGATTTTAGCAATCAGCCCCAGCATTTT. It encodes CASSQDFSNQPQHF.

This clone was seen ten or more times. The gene calls are TRBV4-3 and TRBJ1-2; 8 bases match TRBD1. Losses at the gene ends were 1 base for V and 6 bases for J; bases not matched to a gene: 4. This CDR3 contains 14 residues. Germline CDR1 and CDR2: LGHNA and YSLEER. Here the CDR3 DNA reads TGCGCCAGCAGCCAAGTACCGGACAGGGATGGCTACACCTTC. This encodes CASSQVPDRDGYTF.